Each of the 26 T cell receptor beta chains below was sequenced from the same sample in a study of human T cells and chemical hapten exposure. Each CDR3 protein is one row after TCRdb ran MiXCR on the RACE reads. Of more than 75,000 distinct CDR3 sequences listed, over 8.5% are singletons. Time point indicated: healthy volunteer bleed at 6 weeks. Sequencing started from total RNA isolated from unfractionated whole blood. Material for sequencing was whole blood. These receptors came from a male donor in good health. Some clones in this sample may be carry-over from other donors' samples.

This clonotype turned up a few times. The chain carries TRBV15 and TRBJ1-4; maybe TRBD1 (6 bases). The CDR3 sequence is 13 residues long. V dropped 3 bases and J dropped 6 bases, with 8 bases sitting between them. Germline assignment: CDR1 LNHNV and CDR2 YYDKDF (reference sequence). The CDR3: CATSSHRDEKLFF. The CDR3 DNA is TGTGCCACCAGCAGCCACAGGGATGAAAAACTGTTTTTT.

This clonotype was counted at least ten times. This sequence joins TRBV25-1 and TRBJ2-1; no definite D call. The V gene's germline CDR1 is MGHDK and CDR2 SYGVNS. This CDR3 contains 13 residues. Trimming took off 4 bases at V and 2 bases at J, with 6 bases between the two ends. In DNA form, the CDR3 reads TGTGCCAGCAGTGCGGGCACCTACAATGAGCAGTTCTTC. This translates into CASSAGTYNEQFF.

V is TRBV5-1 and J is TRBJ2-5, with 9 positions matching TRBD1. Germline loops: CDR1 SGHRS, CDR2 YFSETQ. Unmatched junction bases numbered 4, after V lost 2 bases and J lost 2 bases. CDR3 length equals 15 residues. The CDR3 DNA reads TGCGCCAGCAGCTTAGGGACAGGGATTCAAGAGACCCAGTACTTC. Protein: CASSLGTGIQETQYF.

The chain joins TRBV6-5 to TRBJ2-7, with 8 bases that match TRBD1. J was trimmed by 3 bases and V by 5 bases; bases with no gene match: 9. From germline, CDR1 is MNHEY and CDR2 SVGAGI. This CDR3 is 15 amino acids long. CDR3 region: CASSSGQGALYEQYF. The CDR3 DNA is TGTGCCAGCAGTAGCGGACAGGGAGCCCTCTACGAGCAGTACTTC.

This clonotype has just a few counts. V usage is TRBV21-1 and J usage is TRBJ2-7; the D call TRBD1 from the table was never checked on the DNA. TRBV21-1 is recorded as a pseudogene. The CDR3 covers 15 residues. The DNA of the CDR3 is TGTGCCAGCAGCAAAGGATCGACAGAATCCTACGAGCAGTACTTC. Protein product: CASSKGSTESYEQYF.

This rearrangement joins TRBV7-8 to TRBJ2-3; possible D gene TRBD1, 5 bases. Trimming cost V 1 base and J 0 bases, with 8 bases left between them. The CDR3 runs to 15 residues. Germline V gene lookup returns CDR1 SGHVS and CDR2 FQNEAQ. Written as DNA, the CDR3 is TGTGCCAGCAGCTTAGAACAGGCCAGCACAGATACGCAGTATTTT. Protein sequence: CASSLEQASTDTQYF.

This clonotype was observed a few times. The CDR3 DNA follows: TGTGCTAGTGGTTTCCTGGTAGCGGGGGCCGAGGGGAATGAGCAGTTCTTC. Protein: CASGFLVAGAEGNEQFF. The V call is TRBV12-5, the J call TRBJ2-1; 9 positions agree with TRBD2. The CDR3 totals 17 residues. Germline loops: CDR1 LGHNT, CDR2 FRNRAP. V gave up 3 bases and J gave up 7 bases; unmatched junction bases: 13.

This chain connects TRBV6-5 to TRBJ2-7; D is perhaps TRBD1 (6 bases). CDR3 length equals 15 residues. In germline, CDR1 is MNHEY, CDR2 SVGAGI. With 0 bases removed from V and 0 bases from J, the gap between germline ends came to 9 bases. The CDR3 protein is CASSYSTDSSYEQYF. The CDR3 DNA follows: TGTGCCAGCAGTTACTCGACGGACAGCTCCTACGAGCAGTACTTC.

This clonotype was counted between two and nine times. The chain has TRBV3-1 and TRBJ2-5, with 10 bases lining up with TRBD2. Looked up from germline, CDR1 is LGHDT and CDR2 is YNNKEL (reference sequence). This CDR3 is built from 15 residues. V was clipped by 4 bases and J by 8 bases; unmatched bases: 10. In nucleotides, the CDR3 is TGTGCCAGCAGCCCCTTTCTGGGGACTAGCGTAACCCAGTACTTC. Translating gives CASSPFLGTSVTQYF.

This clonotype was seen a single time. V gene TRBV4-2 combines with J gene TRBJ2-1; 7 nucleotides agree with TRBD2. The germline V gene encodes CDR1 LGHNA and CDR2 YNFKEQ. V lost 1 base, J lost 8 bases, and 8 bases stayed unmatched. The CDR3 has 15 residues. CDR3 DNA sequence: TGTGCCAGCAGCCAAGTACGTAGCCGGGGGGATGAGCAGTTCTTC. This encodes CASSQVRSRGDEQFF.

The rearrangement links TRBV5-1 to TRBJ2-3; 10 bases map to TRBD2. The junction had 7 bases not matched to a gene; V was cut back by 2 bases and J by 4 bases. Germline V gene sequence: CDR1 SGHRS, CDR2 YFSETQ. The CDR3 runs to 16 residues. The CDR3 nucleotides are TGCGCCAGCAGCTTACCCAGCGGGGGGGCTGCAGATACGCAGTATTTT. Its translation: CASSLPSGGAADTQYF.

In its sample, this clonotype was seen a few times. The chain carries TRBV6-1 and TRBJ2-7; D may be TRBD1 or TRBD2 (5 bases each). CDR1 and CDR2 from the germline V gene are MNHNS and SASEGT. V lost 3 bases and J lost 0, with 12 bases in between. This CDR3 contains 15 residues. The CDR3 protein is CASSDRDGASYEQYF. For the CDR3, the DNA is TGTGCCAGCAGTGACAGGGACGGGGCCTCCTACGAGCAGTACTTC.

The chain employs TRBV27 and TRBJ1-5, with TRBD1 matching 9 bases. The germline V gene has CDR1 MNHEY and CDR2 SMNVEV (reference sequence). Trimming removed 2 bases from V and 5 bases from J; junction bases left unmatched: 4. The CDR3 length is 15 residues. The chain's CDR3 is CASSLTGGEYQPQHF. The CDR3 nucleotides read TGTGCCAGCAGTTTAACAGGGGGCGAATATCAGCCCCAGCATTTT.

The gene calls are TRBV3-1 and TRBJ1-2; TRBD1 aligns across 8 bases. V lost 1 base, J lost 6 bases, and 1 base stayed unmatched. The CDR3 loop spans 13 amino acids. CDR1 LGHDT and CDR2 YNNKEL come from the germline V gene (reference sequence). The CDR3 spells CASSQAGGNGYTF. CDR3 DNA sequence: TGTGCCAGCAGCCAAGCAGGGGGCAATGGCTACACCTTC.

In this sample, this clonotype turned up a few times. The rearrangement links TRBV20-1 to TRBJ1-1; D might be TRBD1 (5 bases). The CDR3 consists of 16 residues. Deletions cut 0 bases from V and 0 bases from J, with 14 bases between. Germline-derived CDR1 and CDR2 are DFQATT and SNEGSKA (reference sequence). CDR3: CSARDRKGPMNTEAFF. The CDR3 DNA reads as TGCAGTGCTAGAGATAGGAAGGGGCCTATGAACACTGAAGCTTTCTTT.

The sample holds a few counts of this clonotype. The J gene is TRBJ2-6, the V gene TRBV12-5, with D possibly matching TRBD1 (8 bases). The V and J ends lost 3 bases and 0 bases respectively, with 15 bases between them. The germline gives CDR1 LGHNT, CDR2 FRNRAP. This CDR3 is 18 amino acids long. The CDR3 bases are TGTGCTAGTGGTTTCGAAACAGGGGGGGCCTCTGGGGCCAACGTCCTGACTTTC. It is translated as CASGFETGGASGANVLTF.

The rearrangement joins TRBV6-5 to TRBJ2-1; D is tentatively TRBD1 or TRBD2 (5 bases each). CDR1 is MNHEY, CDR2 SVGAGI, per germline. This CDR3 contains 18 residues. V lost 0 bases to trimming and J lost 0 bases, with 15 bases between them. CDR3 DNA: TGTGCCAGCAGTTACTCGAGGGTGCAGGGTCACTCCTACAATGAGCAGTTCTTC. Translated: CASSYSRVQGHSYNEQFF.

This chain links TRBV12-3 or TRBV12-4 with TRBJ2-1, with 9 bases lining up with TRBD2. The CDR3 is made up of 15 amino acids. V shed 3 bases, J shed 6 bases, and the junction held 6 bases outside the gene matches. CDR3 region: CASSFFSGSINEQFF. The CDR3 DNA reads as TGTGCCAGCAGTTTCTTTAGCGGGAGCATCAATGAGCAGTTCTTC.

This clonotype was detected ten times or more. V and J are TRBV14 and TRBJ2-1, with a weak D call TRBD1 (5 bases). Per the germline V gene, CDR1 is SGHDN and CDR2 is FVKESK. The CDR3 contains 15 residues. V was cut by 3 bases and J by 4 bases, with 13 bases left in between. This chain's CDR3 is CASSHGHSRYNEQFF. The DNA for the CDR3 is TGTGCCAGCAGCCACGGACACTCGAGGTACAATGAGCAGTTCTTC. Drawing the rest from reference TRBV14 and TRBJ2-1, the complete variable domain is EAGVTQFPSHSVIEKGQTVTLRCDPISGHDNLYWYRRVMGKEIKFLLHFVKESKQDESGMPNNRFLAERTGGTYSTLKVQPAELEDSGVYFCASSHGHSRYNEQFFGPGTRLTVL.

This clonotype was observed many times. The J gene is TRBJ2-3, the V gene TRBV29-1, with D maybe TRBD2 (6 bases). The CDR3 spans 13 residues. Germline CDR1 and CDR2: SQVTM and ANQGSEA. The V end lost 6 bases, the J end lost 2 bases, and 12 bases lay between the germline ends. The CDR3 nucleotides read TGCAGCGTCACTCTAGCGAACACAGATACGCAGTATTTT. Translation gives CSVTLANTDTQYF.

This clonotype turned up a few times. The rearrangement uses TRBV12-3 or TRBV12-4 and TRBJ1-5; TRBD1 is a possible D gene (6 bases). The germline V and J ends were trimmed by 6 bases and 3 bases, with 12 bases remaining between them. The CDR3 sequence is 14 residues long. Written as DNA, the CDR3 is TGTGCCAGCAGGCTCGGACAGCCCAATCAGCCCCAGCATTTT. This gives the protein CASRLGQPNQPQHF.

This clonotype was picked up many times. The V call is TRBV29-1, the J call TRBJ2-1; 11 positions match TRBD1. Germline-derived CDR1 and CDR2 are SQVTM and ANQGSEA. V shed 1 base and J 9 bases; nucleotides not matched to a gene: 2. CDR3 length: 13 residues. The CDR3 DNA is TGCAGCGTTGAAGGGACAGGGGGCGGTGAGCAGTTCTTC. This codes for CSVEGTGGGEQFF.

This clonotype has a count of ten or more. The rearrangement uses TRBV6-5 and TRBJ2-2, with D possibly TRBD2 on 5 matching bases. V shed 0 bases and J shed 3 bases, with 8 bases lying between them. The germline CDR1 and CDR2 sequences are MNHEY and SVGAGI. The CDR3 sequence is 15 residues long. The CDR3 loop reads CASSYSVGDTGELFF. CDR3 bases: TGTGCCAGCAGTTACTCTGTCGGGGACACCGGGGAGCTGTTTTTT.

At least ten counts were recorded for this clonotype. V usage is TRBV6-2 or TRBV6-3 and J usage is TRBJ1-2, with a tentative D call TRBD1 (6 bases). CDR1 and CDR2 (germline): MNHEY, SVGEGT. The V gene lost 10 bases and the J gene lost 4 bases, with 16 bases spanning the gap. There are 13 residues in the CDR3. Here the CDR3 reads CAIRTVRVYGYTF. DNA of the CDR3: TGTGCCATAAGGACAGTCCGCGTCTATGGCTACACCTTC.

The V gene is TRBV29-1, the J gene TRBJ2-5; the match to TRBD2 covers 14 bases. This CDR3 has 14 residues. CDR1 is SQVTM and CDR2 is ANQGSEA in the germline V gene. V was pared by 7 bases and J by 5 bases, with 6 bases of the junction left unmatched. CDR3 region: CSAEGLAGVETQYF. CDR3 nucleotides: TGCAGCGCAGAGGGACTAGCGGGAGTGGAGACCCAGTACTTC.

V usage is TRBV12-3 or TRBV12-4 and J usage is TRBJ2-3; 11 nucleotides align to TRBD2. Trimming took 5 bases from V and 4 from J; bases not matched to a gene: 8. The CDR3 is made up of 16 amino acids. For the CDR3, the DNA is TGTGCCAGCAGTGTCCATAGCGGGGGGGCGGCAGATACGCAGTATTTT. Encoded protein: CASSVHSGGAADTQYF.